This TCR beta chain was identified in a study of blood T cells in healthy people across ages. This clonotype has a handful of counts. Looked up from germline, CDR1 is DFQATT and CDR2 is SNEGSKA (reference sequence). Trimming took 1 base from V and 2 from J, leaving 7 bases between them. This CDR3 is 13 amino acids long. Together with a sample-barcoded 5' primer, a J-beta primer mix was included in a second PCR lasting about 7 to 12 cycles. Every cDNA molecule bore a tag from a template-switch adaptor containing 12 random nucleotides. A single record per CDR3 protein comes from TCRdb applying MiXCR to the 5' RACE reads. This sample has more than 1.4 million distinct CDR3 sequences; approximately 38% occur once, and the top ten carry around 8%.

Source material: blood. The chain carries TRBV20-1 and TRBJ2-3; no firm D call. The receptor was isolated from a woman younger than 35 in good health. The CDR3 reads CSARGHDTDTQYF. The CDR3 DNA is TGCAGTGCTAGAGGGCATGACACAGATACGCAGTATTTT.